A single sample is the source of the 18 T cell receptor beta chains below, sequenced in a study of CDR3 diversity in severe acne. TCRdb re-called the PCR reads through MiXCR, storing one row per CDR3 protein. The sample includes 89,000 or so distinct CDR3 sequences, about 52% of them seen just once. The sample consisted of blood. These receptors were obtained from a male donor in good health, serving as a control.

The DNA of the CDR3 is TGTGCCACCAGCAGAGATCGTCCGAGCTCCTACGAGCAGTACTTC. Amino acid sequence: CATSRDRPSSYEQYF. This chain uses TRBV15 with TRBJ2-7, with no clear D. CDR1 and CDR2 (germline): LNHNV, YYDKDF (reference sequence). This CDR3 is 15 amino acids long. The V gene lost 0 bases and the J gene lost 0 bases, with 9 bases spanning the gap. Full variable domain (missing parts from reference TRBV15 and TRBJ2-7): DAMVIQNPRYQVTQFGKPVTLSCSQTLNHNVMYWYQQKSSQAPKLLFHYYDKDFNNEADTPDNFQSRRPNTSFCFLDIRSPGLGDTAMYLCATSRDRPSSYEQYFGPGTRLTVT.

The chain's CDR3 is CSASKGLGNQPQHF. CDR3 coding DNA: TGCAGTGCTAGTAAGGGACTCGGAAATCAGCCCCAGCATTTT. The chain uses TRBV20-1 and TRBJ1-5, with TRBD1 as a possible D gene (5 bases). CDR1 and CDR2 (germline): DFQATT, SNEGSKA (reference sequence). Trimming shortened V by 3 bases and J by 4 bases, and 13 bases separated the two germline ends. The CDR3 extends over 14 amino acids.

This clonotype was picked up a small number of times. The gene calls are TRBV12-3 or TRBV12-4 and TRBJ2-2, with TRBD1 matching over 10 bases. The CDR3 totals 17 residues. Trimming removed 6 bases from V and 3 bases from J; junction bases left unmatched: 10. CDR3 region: CASRRRQGAGYTGELFF. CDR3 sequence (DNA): TGTGCCAGCAGGAGAAGACAGGGGGCGGGATACACCGGGGAGCTGTTTTTT.

The CDR3 region is CSASSGRAPGVEETQYF. DNA of the CDR3: TGCAGTGCTAGTAGCGGGAGGGCCCCCGGGGTTGAAGAGACCCAGTACTTC. V is TRBV20-1 and J is TRBJ2-5, with 11 bases matching TRBD2. Germline CDR1 is DFQATT and CDR2 is SNEGSKA (reference sequence). After removal of 3 bases from V and 3 bases from J, the junction contained 12 bases not matched to a gene. The CDR3 spans 17 residues.

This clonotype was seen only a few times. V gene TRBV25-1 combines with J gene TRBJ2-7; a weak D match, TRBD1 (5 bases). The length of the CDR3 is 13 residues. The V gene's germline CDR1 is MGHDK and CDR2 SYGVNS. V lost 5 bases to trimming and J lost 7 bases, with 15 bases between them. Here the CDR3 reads CASSRQGTDEQYF. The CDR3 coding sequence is TGTGCCAGCAGTAGGCAGGGAACTGATGAGCAGTACTTC.

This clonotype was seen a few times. In nucleotides, the CDR3 is TGCAGTGCTCCCAGCAGCGGGAGGGGAAAATACGAGCAGTACTTC. Its translation: CSAPSSGRGKYEQYF. V gene TRBV20-1 combines with J gene TRBJ2-7, with 10 bases fitting TRBD2. Trimming at V came to 5 bases and at J to 4 bases, leaving 11 bases not matched to a gene. This CDR3 contains 15 residues. Germline V gene sequence: CDR1 DFQATT, CDR2 SNEGSKA (reference sequence).

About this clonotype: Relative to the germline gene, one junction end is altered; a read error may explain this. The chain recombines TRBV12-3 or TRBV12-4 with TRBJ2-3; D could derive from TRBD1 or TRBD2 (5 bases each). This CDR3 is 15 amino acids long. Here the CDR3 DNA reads TGTGCCTGCAGTTTGGGACCAACGGGTCTTGATACGCAGTATTTT. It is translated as CACSLGPTGLDTQYF.

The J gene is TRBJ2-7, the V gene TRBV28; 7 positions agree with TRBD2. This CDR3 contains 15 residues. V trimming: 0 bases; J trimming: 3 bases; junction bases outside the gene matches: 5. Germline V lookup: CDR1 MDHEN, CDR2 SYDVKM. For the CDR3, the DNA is TGTGCCAGCAGTTTATGGGCTAGCGGCCACTACGAGCAGTACTTC. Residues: CASSLWASGHYEQYF.

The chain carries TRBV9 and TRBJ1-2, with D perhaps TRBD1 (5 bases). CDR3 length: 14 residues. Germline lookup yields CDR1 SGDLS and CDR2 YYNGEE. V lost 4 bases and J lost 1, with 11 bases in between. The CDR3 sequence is CASSPGTDNYGYTF. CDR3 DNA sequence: TGTGCCAGCAGCCCCGGGACGGATAACTATGGCTACACCTTC.

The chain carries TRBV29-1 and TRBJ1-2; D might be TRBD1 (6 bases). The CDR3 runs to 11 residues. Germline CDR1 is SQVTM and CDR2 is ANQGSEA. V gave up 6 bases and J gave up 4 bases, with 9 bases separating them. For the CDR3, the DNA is TGCAGCGTCACAGGGCCCTATGGCTACACCTTC. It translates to CSVTGPYGYTF. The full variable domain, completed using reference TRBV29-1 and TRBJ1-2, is SAVISQKPSRDICQRGTSLTIQCQVDSQVTMMFWYRQQPGQSLTLIATANQGSEATYESGFVIDKFPISRPNLTFSTLTVSNMSPEDSSIYLCSVTGPYGYTFGSGTRLTVV.

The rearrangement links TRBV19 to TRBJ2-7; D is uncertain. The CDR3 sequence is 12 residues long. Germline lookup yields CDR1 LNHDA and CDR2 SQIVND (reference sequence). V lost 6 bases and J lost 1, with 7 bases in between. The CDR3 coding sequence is TGTGCCAGTAGGGACGGATCCTACGAGCAGTACTTC. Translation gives CASRDGSYEQYF.

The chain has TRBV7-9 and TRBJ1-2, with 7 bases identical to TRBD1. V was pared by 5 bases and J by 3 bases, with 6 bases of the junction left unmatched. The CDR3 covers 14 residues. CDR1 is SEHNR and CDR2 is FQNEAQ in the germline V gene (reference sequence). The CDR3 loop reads CASSPSTGYYGYTF. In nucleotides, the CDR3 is TGTGCCAGCAGCCCATCGACAGGGTACTATGGCTACACCTTC.

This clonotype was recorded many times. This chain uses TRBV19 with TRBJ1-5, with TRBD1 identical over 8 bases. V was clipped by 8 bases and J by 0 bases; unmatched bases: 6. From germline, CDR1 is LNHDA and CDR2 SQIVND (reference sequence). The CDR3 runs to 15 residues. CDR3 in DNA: TGTGCCAGTGCGACAGGGGCCCTTAGCAATCAGCCCCAGCATTTT. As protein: CASATGALSNQPQHF.

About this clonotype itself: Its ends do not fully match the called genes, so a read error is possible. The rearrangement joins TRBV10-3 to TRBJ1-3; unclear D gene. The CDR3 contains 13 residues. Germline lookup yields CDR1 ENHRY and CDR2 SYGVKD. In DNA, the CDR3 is TGTGCCAGCAGTGTCGGGATTGGAAACACCATATATTTT. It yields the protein CASSVGIGNTIYF.

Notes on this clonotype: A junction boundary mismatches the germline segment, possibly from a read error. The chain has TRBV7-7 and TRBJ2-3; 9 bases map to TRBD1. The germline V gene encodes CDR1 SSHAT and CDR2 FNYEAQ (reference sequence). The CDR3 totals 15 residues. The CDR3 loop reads CASSIGTGHTDTQYF. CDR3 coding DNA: TGTGCTAGCAGCATCGGGACAGGGCACACAGATACGCAGTATTTT.

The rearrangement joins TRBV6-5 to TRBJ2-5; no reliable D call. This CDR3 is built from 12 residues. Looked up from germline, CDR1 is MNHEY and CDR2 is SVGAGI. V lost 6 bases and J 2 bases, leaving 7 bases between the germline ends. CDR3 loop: CASRLIQETQYF. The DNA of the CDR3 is TGTGCCAGCAGACTGATACAAGAGACCCAGTACTTC.

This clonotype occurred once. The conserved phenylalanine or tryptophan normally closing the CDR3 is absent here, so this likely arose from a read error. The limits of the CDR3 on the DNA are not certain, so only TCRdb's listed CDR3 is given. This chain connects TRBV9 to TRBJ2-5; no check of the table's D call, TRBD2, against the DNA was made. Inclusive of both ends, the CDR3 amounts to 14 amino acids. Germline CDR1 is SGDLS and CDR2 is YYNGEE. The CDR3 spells CASSGAHLGYTFGS.

The CDR3: CASSWGTGSGGYTF. CDR3 coding DNA: TGTGCCAGCAGCTGGGGGACAGGGTCTGGTGGCTACACCTTC. The V and J genes are TRBV13 and TRBJ1-2, with 9 positions matching TRBD1. Germline assignment: CDR1 PRHDT and CDR2 FYEKMQ (reference sequence). V trimming: 4 bases; J trimming: 7 bases; junction bases outside the gene matches: 7. There are 14 residues in the CDR3.